This T cell receptor beta chain was sequenced during a study of blood T cell repertoires in COVID-19. Germline CDR1 reads KGHSH; CDR2 reads LQKENI. After removal of 6 bases from V and 0 bases from J, the junction contained 4 bases not matched to a gene. This CDR3 spans 17 amino acids. This clone was seen only a few times. Authors' processing steps: By means of reference gene primer amplification, nucleated cell counts were estimated. Profiled with immunoSEQ multiplex PCR; TCRdb holds only in-frame clones, not every one. V and J calls and clone size are given by that table; D and trimming were obtained from the DNA. The repertoire includes over 200,000 clones, 88% of them detected once, and less than 3.5% sits in the top ten.

The origin of this receptor is a woman aged 55-69 years with acute or convalescent COVID-19. The sequencing sample was made of peripheral blood. The V call is TRBV18, the J call TRBJ2-6; 11 bases match TRBD1. The CDR3 DNA is TGTGCCAGCTCCTGGACAGGGGGCACCTCTGGGGCCAACGTCCTGACTTTC. This translates into CASSWTGGTSGANVLTF.